The rows below give T cell receptor beta chains drawn from one sample of a study of blood T cell repertoires in COVID-19. Libraries were prepared by immunoSEQ multiplex PCR; TCRdb keeps only in-frame clonotypes and omits some of them. Among 300,000 to 450,000 clones listed, roughly nine tenths were seen once. Sequencing was carried out using PBMCs or T cells enriched from blood (not recorded which). All receptors come from a woman aged 30 to 39 who had recovered from COVID-19. Both conserved end residues are part of each CDR3. A D gene is named only where the DNA matches it firmly. Size is omitted from some rows. Given values are once, few, many or a class for expanded clones.

V: TRBV9
J: TRBJ2-4
size: -
D: TRBD1
length: 19
CDR3: CASSAGQGLLITGENIQYF
DNA: TGTGCCAGCAGCGCGGGACAGGGTCTCCTGATTACAGGGGAAAACATTCAGTACTTC

V: TRBV5-4
J: TRBJ2-2
size: -
D: TRBD2
length: 16
CDR3: CASSPKGTRGTGELFF
DNA: TGTGCCAGCAGCCCCAAGGGGACTAGAGGGACCGGGGAGCTGTTTTTT

V: TRBV3-1/TRBV3-2
J: TRBJ1-2
size: -
D: -
length: 13
CDR3: CASSQDRGRGYTF
DNA: TGTGCCAGCAGCCAAGACAGGGGCAGAGGCTACACCTTC

V: TRBV3-1/TRBV3-2
J: TRBJ2-7
size: -
D: -
length: 14
CDR3: CASSQVRGPYEQYF
DNA: TGTGCCAGCAGCCAAGTCAGGGGCCCCTACGAGCAGTACTTC

V: TRBV28
J: TRBJ1-3
size: -
D: -
length: 14
CDR3: CASSLVGAGNTIYF
DNA: TGTGCCAGCAGTTTGGTCGGTGCTGGAAACACCATATATTTT

V: TRBV4-1
J: TRBJ1-5
size: -
D: TRBD1
length: 18
CDR3: CASSQDPPTGVSNQPQHF
DNA: TGCGCCAGCAGCCAAGACCCACCGACAGGGGTTAGCAATCAGCCCCAGCATTTT

V: TRBV28
J: TRBJ2-7
size: -
D: TRBD1
length: 13
CDR3: CASNAQGAQEQYF
DNA: TGTGCCAGCAATGCACAGGGGGCTCAGGAGCAGTACTTC

V: TRBV18
J: TRBJ1-6
size: once
D: TRBD1
length: 16
CDR3: CASSAGGQGTNSPLHF
DNA: TGTGCCAGCTCCGCAGGGGGCCAGGGTACTAATTCACCCCTCCACTTT

V: TRBV29-1
J: TRBJ2-7
size: few
D: TRBD2
length: 15
CDR3: CSVDGTSGGDYEQYF
DNA: TGCAGCGTTGACGGGACTAGCGGGGGGGACTACGAGCAGTACTTC

V: TRBV30
J: TRBJ2-7
size: -
D: -
length: 14
CDR3: CAWSSPSLPYEQYF
DNA: TGTGCCTGGAGTTCGCCGAGCCTTCCCTACGAGCAGTACTTC

V: TRBV6-5
J: TRBJ2-2
size: -
D: TRBD2
length: 15
CDR3: CASSLREEYTGELFF
DNA: TGTGCCAGCTCCCTACGGGAGGAGTACACCGGGGAGCTGTTTTTT

V: TRBV3-1/TRBV3-2
J: TRBJ1-1
size: once
D: TRBD1
length: 12
CDR3: CASSRQGAEAFF
DNA: TGTGCCAGCAGCCGACAGGGGGCTGAAGCTTTCTTT

V: TRBV28
J: TRBJ2-5
size: -
D: -
length: 15
CDR3: CASSAAGEPKETQYF
DNA: TGTGCCAGCAGTGCCGCCGGGGAGCCAAAAGAGACCCAGTACTTC

V: TRBV14
J: TRBJ2-7
size: -
D: -
length: 11
CDR3: CASSSGGEQYF
DNA: TGTGCCAGCAGCTCCGGAGGGGAGCAGTACTTC

V: TRBV27
J: TRBJ1-5
size: -
D: TRBD1
length: 16
CDR3: CASNPTGAGGNQPQHF
DNA: TGTGCCAGCAATCCTACAGGGGCTGGGGGCAATCAGCCCCAGCATTTT

V: TRBV29-1
J: TRBJ1-5
size: -
D: -
length: 14
CDR3: CRSGGRAGNQPQHF
DNA: TGCAGATCTGGTGGCAGGGCTGGCAATCAGCCCCAGCATTTT

V: TRBV10-3
J: TRBJ2-3
size: -
D: TRBD2
length: 15
CDR3: CAISPGRGATDTQYF
DNA: TGTGCCATCAGCCCTGGGCGGGGGGCCACAGATACGCAGTATTTT

V: TRBV7-9
J: TRBJ1-5
size: -
D: -
length: 13
CDR3: CASSLQGGSTQHF
DNA: TGTGCCAGCAGCTTGCAGGGAGGATCGACCCAGCATTTT

V: TRBV7-2
J: TRBJ2-4
size: -
D: -
length: 13
CDR3: CASSLAGGNIQYF
DNA: TGTGCCAGCAGCTTAGCGGGGGGAAACATTCAGTACTTC

V: TRBV19
J: TRBJ2-2
size: -
D: TRBD1
length: 15
CDR3: CAKNRDRDQPGELFF
DNA: TGTGCCAAAAACCGGGACAGGGATCAACCCGGGGAGCTGTTTTTT

V: TRBV28
J: TRBJ1-5
size: -
D: -
length: 16
CDR3: CASTAGGSISNQPQHF
DNA: TGTGCCAGCACCGCGGGGGGGTCAATTAGCAATCAGCCCCAGCATTTT

V: TRBV12-3/TRBV12-4
J: TRBJ1-6
size: -
D: -
length: 13
CDR3: CASSFVNNSPLHF
DNA: TGTGCCAGCAGTTTCGTTAATAATTCACCCCTCCACTTT

V: TRBV29-1
J: TRBJ2-2
size: -
D: -
length: 13
CDR3: CSVDIRGTGELFF
DNA: TGCAGCGTTGACATCAGGGGCACCGGGGAGCTGTTTTTT

V: TRBV10-2
J: TRBJ2-1
size: -
D: TRBD1
length: 13
CDR3: CASGTGFYNEQFF
DNA: TGCGCCAGCGGGACAGGGTTTTACAATGAGCAGTTCTTC

V: TRBV6-5
J: TRBJ1-2
size: -
D: -
length: 13
CDR3: CASSRRTSSGYTF
DNA: TGTGCCAGCAGCAGACGGACATCCTCAGGCTACACCTTC

V: TRBV2
J: TRBJ2-3
size: -
D: -
length: 17
CDR3: CASTRLGGRLRTDTQYF
DNA: TGTGCCAGCACCCGTCTTGGGGGGAGACTCCGCACAGATACGCAGTATTTT

V: TRBV29-1
J: TRBJ1-1
size: -
D: -
length: 14
CDR3: CSVEALLNLTEAFF
DNA: TGCAGCGTTGAAGCTCTACTTAACCTGACTGAAGCTTTCTTT

V: TRBV2
J: TRBJ1-2
size: -
D: -
length: 13
CDR3: CASTLAADYSYTF
DNA: TGTGCCAGCACCCTAGCGGCGGACTATAGCTACACCTTC

V: TRBV28
J: TRBJ1-5
size: few
D: -
length: 12
CDR3: CASSLPGQPQHF
DNA: TGTGCCAGCAGTTTACCGGGACAGCCCCAGCATTTT

V: TRBV24-1
J: TRBJ2-7
size: -
D: TRBD1
length: 15
CDR3: CATSDPTGDGYEQYF
DNA: TGTGCCACCAGTGACCCGACAGGGGACGGGTACGAGCAGTACTTC

V: TRBV3-1/TRBV3-2
J: TRBJ1-3
size: -
D: -
length: 16
CDR3: CASSPLGPTSGNTIYF
DNA: TGTGCCAGCAGCCCCCTAGGTCCTACATCTGGAAACACCATATATTTT

V: TRBV11-2
J: TRBJ2-2
size: -
D: TRBD1
length: 16
CDR3: CASSLDPRTGAGELFF
DNA: TGTGCCAGCAGCTTAGATCCCCGGACAGGGGCCGGGGAGCTGTTTTTT

V: TRBV20-1
J: TRBJ2-5
size: once
D: -
length: 15
CDR3: CSASKAGTYQETQYF
DNA: TGCAGTGCTAGTAAGGCAGGAACGTACCAAGAGACCCAGTACTTC

V: TRBV5-4
J: TRBJ2-5
size: -
D: -
length: 14
CDR3: CASSAGQFQETQYF
DNA: TGTGCCAGCAGCGCGGGACAGTTCCAAGAGACCCAGTACTTC

V: TRBV10-3
J: TRBJ1-4
size: few
D: TRBD1
length: 12
CDR3: CATSTGNEKLFF
DNA: TGTGCTACCTCGACAGGGAATGAAAAACTGTTTTTT

V: TRBV5-4
J: TRBJ1-2
size: -
D: -
length: 16
CDR3: CASSLVGRWTNYGYTF
DNA: TGTGCCAGCAGCTTGGTCGGCAGGTGGACTAACTATGGCTACACCTTC

V: TRBV28
J: TRBJ1-6
size: -
D: -
length: 16
CDR3: CASILGGGSYNSPLHF
DNA: TGTGCCAGCATCCTGGGAGGGGGCTCCTATAATTCACCCCTCCACTTT

V: TRBV5-4
J: TRBJ2-2
size: -
D: -
length: 16
CDR3: CASSFGGGLYDGELFF
DNA: TGTGCCAGCAGCTTTGGCGGGGGCCTATATGACGGGGAGCTGTTTTTT

V: TRBV5-1
J: TRBJ2-1
size: -
D: TRBD2
length: 17
CDR3: CASSLVASGGPSQEQFF
DNA: TGCGCCAGCAGCTTGGTGGCTAGCGGGGGCCCCTCGCAGGAGCAGTTCTTC

V: TRBV28
J: TRBJ1-2
size: few
D: TRBD1
length: 15
CDR3: CASITRTGGIYGYTF
DNA: TGTGCCAGCATTACCCGGACAGGGGGGATTTATGGCTACACCTTC